Listed here are 24 T cell receptor beta chains from one sample, sequenced in a study of control samples from healthy donors and cancer patients (TCRdb year 2020). Library preparation employed the immunoSEQ multiplex PCR assay. Not all clones reach the TCRdb copy of this immuneACCESS table, which keeps in-frame sequences only. Checked studies attribute under half of the gap to unresolved V genes and leave the rest unexplained. The sample records roughly 120,000 clones, roughly nine tenths of which are singletons. The top ten hold about 1.1% of the sample. The specimen was PBMCs. The receptors here all came from a woman aged 45 to 65 with colorectal cancer.

CDR3 loop: CASSPYNEQFF. CDR3 in DNA: TGTGCCAGCAGCCCATACAATGAGCAGTTCTTC. The chain uses TRBV2 and TRBJ2-1; D is unclear. The ends were cut back, 6 bases at V and 4 bases at J, with 4 bases in the middle. The CDR3 runs 11 residues. Germline CDR1 and CDR2: SNHLY and FYNNEI.

This clone has only a few counts. The rearrangement links TRBV2 to TRBJ2-1; possibly TRBD1 or TRBD2 for D (5 bases each). The germline gives CDR1 SNHLY, CDR2 FYNNEI. CDR3 length: 13 residues. Trimming stripped 7 bases from V and 12 bases from J, with 19 bases between. CDR3 DNA sequence: TGTGCCAGCATCAGGGTTCCGGGGTCCGGGCAGTTCTTC. Protein product: CASIRVPGSGQFF. The variable domain in full, with the rest retrieved from reference TRBV2 and TRBJ2-1, is EPEVTQTPSHQVTQMGQEVILRCVPISNHLYFYWYRQILGQKVEFLVSFYNNEISEKSEIFDDQFSVERPDGSNFTLKIRSTKLEDSAMYFCASIRVPGSGQFFGPGTRLTVL.

The V and J genes are TRBV6-5 and TRBJ2-7; either TRBD1 or TRBD2 may fit D (5 bases each). This CDR3 is 13 amino acids long. CDR1 is MNHEY, CDR2 SVGAGI, per germline. Trimming took 6 bases from V and 2 from J, leaving 11 bases between them. The CDR3 reads CASRSGATYEQYF. In DNA form, the CDR3 reads TGTGCCAGCAGATCCGGGGCAACCTACGAGCAGTACTTC.

The V and J genes are TRBV5-1 and TRBJ1-1; D remains unclear. Germline assignment: CDR1 SGHRS and CDR2 YFSETQ. The CDR3 has 14 residues. V gave up 0 bases and J gave up 6 bases, with 12 bases separating them. This chain's CDR3 is CASSLDSGIAEAFF. The CDR3 DNA is TGCGCCAGCAGCTTGGATAGCGGGATCGCTGAAGCTTTCTTT.

The chain combines TRBV6-5 with TRBJ1-5; no reliable D call. The CDR3 covers 13 residues. Per germline, CDR1 MNHEY and CDR2 SVGAGI. Trimming shortened V by 8 bases and J by 7 bases, and 15 bases separated the two germline ends. CDR3 coding DNA: TGTGCCAGCTCCCAGCAGGAAGACCAGCCCCAGCATTTT. Translation: CASSQQEDQPQHF.

The sample holds one count of this clone. This chain uses TRBV19 with TRBJ1-2, with TRBD1 matching over 10 bases. V trimming: 4 bases; J trimming: 3 bases; junction bases outside the gene matches: 2. This CDR3 contains 14 residues. From germline, CDR1 is LNHDA and CDR2 SQIVND (reference sequence). The CDR3 spells CASSTGTGDYGYTF. CDR3 coding DNA: TGTGCCAGTAGTACTGGGACAGGGGACTATGGCTACACCTTC.

This chain uses TRBV28 with TRBJ2-5; D not resolved. This CDR3 contains 15 residues. Germline CDR1 and CDR2: MDHEN and SYDVKM. V was pared by 6 bases and J by 1 base, with 15 bases between. Here the CDR3 reads CASSPDVASQETQYF. The CDR3 DNA reads TGTGCCAGCAGCCCGGACGTGGCTAGCCAAGAGACCCAGTACTTC.

The CDR3 protein is CASSRGPSNPGEQFF. The CDR3 region has the DNA TGTGCCAGCTCCCGAGGGCCCTCTAATCCTGGTGAGCAGTTCTTC. The chain combines TRBV6-5 with TRBJ2-1, with a possible D match to TRBD2 (5 bases). The CDR3 spans 15 residues. Trimming removed 8 bases from V and 9 bases from J, with 23 bases in between. Germline CDR1 is MNHEY and CDR2 is SVGAGI.

The chain has TRBV19 and TRBJ2-1, with TRBD1 matching over 7 bases. Germline loops: CDR1 LNHDA, CDR2 SQIVND (reference sequence). Losses at the gene ends were 6 bases for V and 2 bases for J; bases not matched to a gene: 7. This CDR3 is 15 amino acids long. CDR3 sequence reads: CASSLDRDAYNEQFF. The CDR3 DNA is TGTGCCAGTAGCTTAGACAGGGACGCCTACAATGAGCAGTTCTTC.

The rearrangement uses TRBV5-8 and TRBJ2-3; D gene ambiguous. CDR3 size: 16 residues. Between the trimmed V and J ends, which lost 0 bases and 10 bases, there was a span of 21 bases. Germline assignment: CDR1 SGHTS and CDR2 YDEGEE. CDR3 protein: CASSLGDVPHISAQYF. The CDR3 nucleotides read TGTGCCAGCAGCTTGGGGGATGTTCCCCACATCAGTGCGCAGTATTTT.

This clone occurred once. The chain links TRBV6-6 to TRBJ1-2; no reliable D call. CDR3 size: 14 residues. Trimming left V 4 bases short and J 5 bases short, with 14 bases between. Germline V gene sequence: CDR1 MNHNY, CDR2 SVGAGI (reference sequence). In DNA form, the CDR3 reads TGTGCCAGCAGTTCCGCAACTGGGAGGTATGGCTACACCTTC. Translation: CASSSATGRYGYTF.

The genes are TRBV5-6 and TRBJ2-5; the match to TRBD2 covers 7 bases. The germline CDR1 and CDR2 sequences are SGHDT and YYEEEE. V was pared by 4 bases and J by 5 bases, with 5 bases of the junction left unmatched. The CDR3 contains 13 residues. The CDR3 spells CASSNSGTETQYF. Written as DNA, the CDR3 is TGTGCCAGCAGCAACAGCGGGACGGAGACCCAGTACTTC.

The chain uses TRBV19 and TRBJ1-1; D is unclear. Germline V gene data show CDR1 as LNHDA and CDR2 as SQIVND (reference sequence). The CDR3 consists of 13 residues. V was trimmed by 8 bases and J by 0 bases, leaving 10 bases between them. The CDR3 here is CASSRTLNTEAFF. CDR3 DNA sequence: TGTGCCAGTTCTCGGACCTTGAACACTGAAGCTTTCTTT.

The chain is built from TRBV20-1 and TRBJ2-7; no clear D gene. Germline CDR1 DFQATT, CDR2 SNEGSKA (reference sequence). CDR3 length: 11 residues. The V and J ends lost 1 base and 1 base respectively, with 2 bases between them. The CDR3 DNA reads TGCAGTGCTAGAGGGTCCTACGAGCAGTACTTC. Protein product: CSARGSYEQYF.

The chain couples TRBV10-2 to TRBJ1-1, with D uncertain. The CDR3 is 14 residues long. V was cut by 2 bases and J by 0 bases, with 7 bases left in between. Germline V CDR1 and CDR2: WSHSY, SAAADI. The chain's CDR3 is CASSEAAMNTEAFF. In nucleotides, the CDR3 is TGCGCCAGCAGTGAGGCGGCCATGAACACTGAAGCTTTCTTT.

This clone was seen only a few times. The rearrangement joins TRBV21-1 to TRBJ1-3; the table's TRBD1 call for D was not verified on the DNA. TRBV21-1 is a recognized pseudogene. CDR3 length: 20 residues. CDR3 loop: CASSRDQGQPTIVSGNTIYF. The CDR3 nucleotides are TGTGCCAGCAGCAGAGACCAGGGACAGCCGACTATAGTCTCTGGAAACACCATATATTTT.

This chain joins TRBV5-8 and TRBJ2-7, with 7 nucleotides matching TRBD1. CDR1 and CDR2 from the germline V gene are SGHTS and YDEGEE. Trimming took 10 bases from V and 4 from J; bases not matched to a gene: 26. This CDR3 has 18 residues. DNA of the CDR3: TGTGCCGGATTTAAGGACAGGCCTGAAGGGATGCATACTTACGAGCAGTACTTC. Translation gives CAGFKDRPEGMHTYEQYF.

As concerns this clone: Other DNA sequences in this specimen translate into the identical CDR3. The rearrangement links TRBV27 to TRBJ2-7, with D perhaps given as TRBD1 or TRBD2 (7 bases each). The V end lost 5 bases, the J end lost 2 bases, and 13 bases lay between the germline ends. The CDR3 is made up of 14 amino acids. Germline CDR1 MNHEY, CDR2 SMNVEV (reference sequence). The DNA of the CDR3 is TGTGCCAGCAGTCCCAGGGGGGGTCCCTACGAGCAGTACTTC. Translation gives CASSPRGGPYEQYF.

CDR3 protein: CSVEDWDRRETQYF. In DNA, the CDR3 is TGCAGCGTTGAAGATTGGGATAGAAGAGAGACCCAGTACTTC. The V call is TRBV29-1, the J call TRBJ2-5; the D is unclear. The germline V gene has CDR1 SQVTM and CDR2 ANQGSEA. V lost 0 bases to trimming and J lost 4 bases, with 12 bases between them. This CDR3 spans 14 amino acids.

V is TRBV6-2 or TRBV6-3 and J is TRBJ2-7; unclear D gene. The CDR3 loop spans 13 amino acids. The germline V and J ends were trimmed by 0 bases and 3 bases, with 6 bases remaining between them. From germline, CDR1 is MNHEY and CDR2 SVGEGT. In DNA form, the CDR3 reads TGTGCCAGCAGTTACTCGACACACTACGAGCAGTACTTC. It translates to CASSYSTHYEQYF.

J is TRBJ1-3 and V is TRBV25-1, with D perhaps TRBD1 (5 bases). The CDR3 is made up of 15 amino acids. With 5 bases removed from V and 2 bases from J, the gap between germline ends came to 13 bases. Germline CDR1 reads MGHDK; CDR2 reads SYGVNS. CDR3 in DNA: TGTGCCAGCAGTCATCGGGGGGGTACTGGAAACACCATATATTTT. Translation gives CASSHRGGTGNTIYF.

This sequence joins TRBV6-1 and TRBJ1-1, with unresolved D. CDR1 and CDR2 (germline): MNHNS, SASEGT. The CDR3 is made up of 13 amino acids. The ends were cut back, 1 base at V and 4 bases at J, with 7 bases in the middle. CDR3 DNA sequence: TGTGCCAGCAGTGAAGACAGATTCACTGAAGCTTTCTTT. Its translation: CASSEDRFTEAFF.

This clone has just a few counts. The chain is built from TRBV3-1 (or the pseudogene TRBV3-2) and TRBJ1-6; no reliable D call. Trimming took off 4 bases at V and 17 bases at J, with 27 bases between the two ends. The CDR3 totals 16 residues. The germline V gene has CDR1 LGHDT and CDR2 YNNKEL (reference sequence). CDR3 sequence: CASSLQNPSLSSGVHF. In nucleotides, the CDR3 is TGTGCCAGCAGCCTTCAGAACCCTTCCTTATCTTCTGGTGTCCACTTT.

The chain combines TRBV29-1 with TRBJ1-4; a weak D match, TRBD1 (5 bases). The CDR3 extends over 12 amino acids. CDR1 SQVTM and CDR2 ANQGSEA come from the germline V gene. V lost 7 bases and J lost 12, with 18 bases in between. CDR3 in amino acids: CSGRDGRGELFF. CDR3 sequence (DNA): TGCAGCGGACGGGACGGCCGGGGGGAACTGTTTTTT.